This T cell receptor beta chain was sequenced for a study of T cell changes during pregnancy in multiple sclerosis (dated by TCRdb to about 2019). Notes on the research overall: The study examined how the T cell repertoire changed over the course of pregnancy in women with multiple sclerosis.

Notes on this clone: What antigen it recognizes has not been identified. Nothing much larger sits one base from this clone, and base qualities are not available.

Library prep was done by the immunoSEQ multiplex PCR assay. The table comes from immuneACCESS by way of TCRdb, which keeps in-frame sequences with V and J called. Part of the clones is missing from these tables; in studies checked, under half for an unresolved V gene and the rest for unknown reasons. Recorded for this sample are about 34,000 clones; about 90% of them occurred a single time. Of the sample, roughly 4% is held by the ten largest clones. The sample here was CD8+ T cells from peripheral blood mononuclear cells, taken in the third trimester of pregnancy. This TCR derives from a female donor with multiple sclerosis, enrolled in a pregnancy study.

The CDR3 amino acid sequence is: CASSNLTGPLYGYTF. The nucleotides read TGTGCCAGCAGCAACTTGACAGGGCCACTCTATGGCTACACCTTC. The chain is encoded by TRBV7-2 joined to TRBJ1-2; TRBD1 aligns with 7 central bases. The germline V gene specifies SGHTA as CDR1 and FQGNSA as CDR2. The CDR3 goes from the cysteine to the phenylalanine over 15 residues. The entry retains the CDR3 DNA only, 45 bases that are in frame from base 1. From V the trimming removes 5 bases and from J it removes 4 bases, while the gene matches leave 10 bases of the junction unaccounted for.